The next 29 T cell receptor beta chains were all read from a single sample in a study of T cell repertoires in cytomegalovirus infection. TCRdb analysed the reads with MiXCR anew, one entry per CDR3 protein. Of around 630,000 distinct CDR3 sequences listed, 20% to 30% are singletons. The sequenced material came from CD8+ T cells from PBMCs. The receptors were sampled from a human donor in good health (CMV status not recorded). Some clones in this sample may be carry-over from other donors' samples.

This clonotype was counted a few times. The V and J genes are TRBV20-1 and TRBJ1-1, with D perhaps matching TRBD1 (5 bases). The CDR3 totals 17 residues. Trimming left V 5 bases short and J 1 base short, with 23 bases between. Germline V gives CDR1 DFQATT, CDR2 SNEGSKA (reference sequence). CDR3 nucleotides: TGCAGTGCTGCAAACGGGACTGTGGGGTACAGGAACACTGAAGCTTTCTTT. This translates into CSAANGTVGYRNTEAFF.

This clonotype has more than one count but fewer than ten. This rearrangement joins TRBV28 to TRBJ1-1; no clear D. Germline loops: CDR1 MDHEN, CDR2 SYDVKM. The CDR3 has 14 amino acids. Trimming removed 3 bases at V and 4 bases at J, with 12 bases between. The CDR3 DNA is TGTGCCAGCAGTTTTAACCTTCGGGGCACTGAAGCTTTCTTT. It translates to CASSFNLRGTEAFF.

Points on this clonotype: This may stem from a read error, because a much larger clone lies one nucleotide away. In nucleotides, the CDR3 is TGTGCCAGCGGTGAAGCCGACAGGGCCTTCTCTAACTATGGCTACACCTTC. Protein sequence: CASGEADRAFSNYGYTF. The chain employs TRBV2 and TRBJ1-2; TRBD1 matches 7 bases. This CDR3 is built from 17 residues. Germline V gene lookup returns CDR1 SNHLY and CDR2 FYNNEI.

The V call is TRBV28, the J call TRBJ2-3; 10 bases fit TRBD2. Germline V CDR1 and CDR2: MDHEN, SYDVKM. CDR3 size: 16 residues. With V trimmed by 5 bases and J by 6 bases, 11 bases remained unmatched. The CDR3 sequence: CASSGPSGGAVDTQYF. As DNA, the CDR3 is TGTGCCAGCAGTGGACCCAGCGGGGGGGCCGTGGATACGCAGTATTTT.

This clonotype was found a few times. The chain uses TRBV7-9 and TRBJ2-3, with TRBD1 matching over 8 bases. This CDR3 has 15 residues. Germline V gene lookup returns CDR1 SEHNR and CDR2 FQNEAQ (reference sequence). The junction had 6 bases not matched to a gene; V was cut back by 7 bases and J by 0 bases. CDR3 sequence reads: CASIKQGVSTDTQYF. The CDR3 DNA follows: TGTGCCAGCATCAAACAGGGGGTTAGCACAGATACGCAGTATTTT.

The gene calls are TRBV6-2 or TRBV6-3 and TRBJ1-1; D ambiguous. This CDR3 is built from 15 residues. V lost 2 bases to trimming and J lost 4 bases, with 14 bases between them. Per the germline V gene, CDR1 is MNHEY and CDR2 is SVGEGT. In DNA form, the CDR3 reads TGTGCCAGCAGTTACCGCCCGGCGGGGAGCACTGAAGCTTTCTTT. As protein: CASSYRPAGSTEAFF.

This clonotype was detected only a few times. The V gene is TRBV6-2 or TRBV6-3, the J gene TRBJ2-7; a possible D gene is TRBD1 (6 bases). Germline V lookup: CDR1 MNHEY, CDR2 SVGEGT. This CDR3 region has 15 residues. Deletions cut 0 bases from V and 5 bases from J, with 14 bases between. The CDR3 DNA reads TGTGCCAGCAGTTACTCGACCAGGGGCAAGGACGAGCAGTACGTC. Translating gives CASSYSTRGKDEQYV.

The CDR3 spells CASSRSRGENTEAFF. CDR3 sequence (DNA): TGTGCCAGCAGCCGGAGTCGGGGAGAGAACACTGAAGCTTTCTTT. This chain connects TRBV16 to TRBJ1-1; D gene unclear. This CDR3 is 15 amino acids long. Germline-derived CDR1 and CDR2 are KGHSY and FQNENV. The V end was cut by 4 bases, the J end by 1 base, with 13 bases between.

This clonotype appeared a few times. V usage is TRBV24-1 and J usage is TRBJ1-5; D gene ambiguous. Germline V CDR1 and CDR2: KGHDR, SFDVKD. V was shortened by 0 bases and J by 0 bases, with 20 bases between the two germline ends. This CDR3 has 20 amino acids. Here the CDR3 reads CATSDLIDRRTIDSNQPQHF. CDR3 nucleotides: TGTGCCACCAGTGATTTGATCGATCGACGGACCATAGATAGCAATCAGCCCCAGCATTTT.

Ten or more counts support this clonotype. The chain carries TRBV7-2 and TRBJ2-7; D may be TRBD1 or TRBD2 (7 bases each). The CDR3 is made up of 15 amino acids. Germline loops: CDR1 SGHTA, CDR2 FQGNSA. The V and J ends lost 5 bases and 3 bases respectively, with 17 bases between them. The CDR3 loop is CASSHGQAGVYEQYV. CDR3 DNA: TGTGCCAGCAGCCACGGACAGGCGGGGGTCTACGAGCAGTACGTC.

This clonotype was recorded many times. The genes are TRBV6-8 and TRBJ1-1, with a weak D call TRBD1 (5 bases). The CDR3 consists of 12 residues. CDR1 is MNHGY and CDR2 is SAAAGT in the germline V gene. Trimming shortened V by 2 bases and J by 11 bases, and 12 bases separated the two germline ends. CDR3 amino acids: CASSYGAGRAFF. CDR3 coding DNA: TGTGCCAGCAGTTACGGGGCCGGACGCGCTTTCTTT.

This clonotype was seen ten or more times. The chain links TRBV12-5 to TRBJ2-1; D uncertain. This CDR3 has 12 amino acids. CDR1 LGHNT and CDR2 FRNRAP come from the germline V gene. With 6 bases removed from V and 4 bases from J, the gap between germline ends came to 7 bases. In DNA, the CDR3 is TGTGCTAGTGGGCGGAGTTACAATGAGCAGTTCTTC. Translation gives CASGRSYNEQFF.

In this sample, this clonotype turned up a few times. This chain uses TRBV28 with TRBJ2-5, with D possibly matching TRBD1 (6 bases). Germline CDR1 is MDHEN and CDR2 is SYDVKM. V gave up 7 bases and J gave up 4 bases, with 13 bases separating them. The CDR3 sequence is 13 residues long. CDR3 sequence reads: CASTGHLGETQYF. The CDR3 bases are TGTGCCAGCACGGGACACCTGGGAGAGACCCAGTACTTC.

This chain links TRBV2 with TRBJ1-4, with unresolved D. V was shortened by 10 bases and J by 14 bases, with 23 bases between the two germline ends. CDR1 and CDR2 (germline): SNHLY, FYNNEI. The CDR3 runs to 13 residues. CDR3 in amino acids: CATSLTPRVGLFF. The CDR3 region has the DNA TGTGCCACCTCTCTAACACCGCGGGTCGGTCTGTTTTTT.

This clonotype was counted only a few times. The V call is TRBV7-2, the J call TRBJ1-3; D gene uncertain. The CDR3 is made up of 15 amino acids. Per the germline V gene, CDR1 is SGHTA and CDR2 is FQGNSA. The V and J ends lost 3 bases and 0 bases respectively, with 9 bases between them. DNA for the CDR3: TGTGCCAGCAGCTTCGACGGAAGCTCTGGAAACACCATATATTTT. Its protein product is CASSFDGSSGNTIYF.

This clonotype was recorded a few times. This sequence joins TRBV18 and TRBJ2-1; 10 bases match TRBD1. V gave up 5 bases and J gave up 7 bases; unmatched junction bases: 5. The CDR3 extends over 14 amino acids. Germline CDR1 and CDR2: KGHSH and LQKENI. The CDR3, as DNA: TGTGCCAGCTCATTCGACAGGGGGCAGAATGAGCAGTTCTTC. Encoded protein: CASSFDRGQNEQFF.

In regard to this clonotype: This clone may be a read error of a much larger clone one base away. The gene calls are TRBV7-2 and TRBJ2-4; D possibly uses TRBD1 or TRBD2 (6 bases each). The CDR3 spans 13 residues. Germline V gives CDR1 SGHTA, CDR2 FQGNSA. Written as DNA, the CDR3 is TGTGTCCCTTCCCGAGGGGGGCCGCTGGGTCTGTACTTC. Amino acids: CVPSRGGPLGLYF.

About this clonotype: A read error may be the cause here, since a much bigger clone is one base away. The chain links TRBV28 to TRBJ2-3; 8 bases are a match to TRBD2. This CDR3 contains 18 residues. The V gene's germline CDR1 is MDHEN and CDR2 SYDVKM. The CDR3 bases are TGTGTCAGCAGTTCCGTAGCGGGGTCCCGATCGGACACAGATACGCAGTATTTT. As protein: CVSSSVAGSRSDTDTQYF.

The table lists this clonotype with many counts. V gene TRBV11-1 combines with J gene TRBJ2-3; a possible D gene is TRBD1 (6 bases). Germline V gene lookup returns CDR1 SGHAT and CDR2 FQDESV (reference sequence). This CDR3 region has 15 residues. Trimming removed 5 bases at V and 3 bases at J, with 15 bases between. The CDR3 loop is CASSHRQGSTDTQYF. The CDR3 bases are TGTGCCAGCAGCCACCGGCAGGGGTCGACAGATACGCAGTATTTT.

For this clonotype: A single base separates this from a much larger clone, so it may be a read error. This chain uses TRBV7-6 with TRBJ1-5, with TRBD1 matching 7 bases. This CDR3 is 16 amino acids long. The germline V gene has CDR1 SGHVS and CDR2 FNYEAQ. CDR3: CTSSPAGGWVNQPQHF. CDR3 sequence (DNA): TGTACCAGCAGCCCGGCAGGGGGATGGGTCAATCAGCCCCAGCATTTT.

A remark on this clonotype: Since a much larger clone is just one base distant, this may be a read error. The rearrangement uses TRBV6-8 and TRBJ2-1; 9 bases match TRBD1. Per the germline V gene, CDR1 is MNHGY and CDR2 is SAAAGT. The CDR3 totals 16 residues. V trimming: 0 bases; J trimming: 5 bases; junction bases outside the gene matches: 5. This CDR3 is CASSYSDRGGHNEQFF. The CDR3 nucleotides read TGTGCCAGCAGTTACTCGGACAGGGGAGGGCACAATGAGCAGTTCTTC.

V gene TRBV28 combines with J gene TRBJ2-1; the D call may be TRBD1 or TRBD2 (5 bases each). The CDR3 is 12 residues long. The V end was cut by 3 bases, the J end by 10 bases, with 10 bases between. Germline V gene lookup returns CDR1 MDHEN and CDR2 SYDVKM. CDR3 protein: CASSFLGDEQFF. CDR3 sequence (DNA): TGTGCCAGCAGTTTTTTGGGGGACGAGCAGTTCTTC.

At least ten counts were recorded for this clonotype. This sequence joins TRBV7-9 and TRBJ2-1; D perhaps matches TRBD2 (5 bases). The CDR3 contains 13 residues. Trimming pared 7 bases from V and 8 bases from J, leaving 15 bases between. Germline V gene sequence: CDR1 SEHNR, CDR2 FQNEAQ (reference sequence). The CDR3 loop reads CASTSASGDEQFF. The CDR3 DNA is TGTGCCAGCACTTCCGCCTCCGGGGATGAGCAGTTCTTC.

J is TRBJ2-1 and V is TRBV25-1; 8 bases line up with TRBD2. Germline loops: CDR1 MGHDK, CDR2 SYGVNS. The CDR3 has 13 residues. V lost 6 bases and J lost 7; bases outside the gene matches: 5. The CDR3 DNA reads TGTGCCAGCAGATCTTCGGGGGGGAATGAGCAGTTCTTC. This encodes CASRSSGGNEQFF. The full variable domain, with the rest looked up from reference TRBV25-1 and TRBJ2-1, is EADIYQTPRYLVIGTGKKITLECSQTMGHDKMYWYQQDPGMELHLIHYSYGVNSTEKGDLSSESTVSRIRTEHFPLTLESARPSHTSQYLCASRSSGGNEQFFGPGTRLTVL.

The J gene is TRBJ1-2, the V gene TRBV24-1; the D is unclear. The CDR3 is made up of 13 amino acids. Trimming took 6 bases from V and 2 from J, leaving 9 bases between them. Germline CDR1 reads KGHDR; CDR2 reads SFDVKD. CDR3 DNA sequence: TGTGCCACCAGTTCCCCTAGAAACTATGGCTACACCTTC. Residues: CATSSPRNYGYTF.

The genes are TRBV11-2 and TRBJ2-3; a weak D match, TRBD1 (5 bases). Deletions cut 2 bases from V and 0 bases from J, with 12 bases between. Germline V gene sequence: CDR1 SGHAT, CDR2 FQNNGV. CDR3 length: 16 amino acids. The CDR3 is CASSLPQTESTDTQYF. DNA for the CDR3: TGTGCCAGCAGCTTACCTCAGACAGAGAGCACAGATACGCAGTATTTT.

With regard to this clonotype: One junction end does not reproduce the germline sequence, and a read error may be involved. The CDR3 is CPGAFAEAFF. The CDR3 nucleotides are TGCCCAGGGGCATTCGCTGAAGCTTTCTTT. This chain uses TRBV15 with TRBJ1-1, with D tentatively TRBD1 (6 bases). CDR3 length equals 10 residues. Germline loops: CDR1 LNHNV, CDR2 YYDKDF (reference sequence).

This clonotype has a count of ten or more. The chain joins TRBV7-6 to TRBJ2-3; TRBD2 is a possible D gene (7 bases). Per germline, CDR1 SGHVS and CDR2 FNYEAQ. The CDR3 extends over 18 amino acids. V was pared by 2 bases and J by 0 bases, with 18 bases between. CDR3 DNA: TGTGCCAGCAGCTTACCCGCGGGGGCCCCCGCTAGCACAGATACGCAGTATTTT. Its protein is CASSLPAGAPASTDTQYF.

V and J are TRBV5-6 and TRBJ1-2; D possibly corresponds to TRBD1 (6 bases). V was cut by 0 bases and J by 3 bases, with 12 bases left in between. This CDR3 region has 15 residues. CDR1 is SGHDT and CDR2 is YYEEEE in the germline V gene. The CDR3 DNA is TGTGCCAGCAGCTTGGCGGCAGGGGCGGACTATGGCTACACCTTC. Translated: CASSLAAGADYGYTF.